Presented here are 13 T cell receptor beta chains from one specimen sequenced in a study of T cell repertoires in cytomegalovirus infection. Their antigens remain unidentified. MiXCR, run by TCRdb on the reads, gives a single entry per CDR3 protein. This table has approximately 150,000 distinct CDR3 sequences, 20% to 25% appearing once. This specimen was CD8+ T cells from cultured PBMCs, taken from culture after CMV antigen stimulation. The receptors derive from a human donor in good health (CMV status not recorded). Some clones in this sample may be carry-over from other donors' samples.

This clonotype was seen ten or more times. The J gene is TRBJ2-1, the V gene TRBV5-1, with D uncertain. Germline CDR1 reads SGHRS; CDR2 reads YFSETQ. The length of the CDR3 is 14 residues. V lost 2 bases and J 10 bases, leaving 16 bases between the germline ends. The CDR3 DNA follows: TGCGCCAGCAGCTTTGCCGGCTATAAGGAGGAGCAGTTCTTC. Translation gives CASSFAGYKEEQFF.

This clonotype was detected a few times. The V and J genes are TRBV7-2 and TRBJ2-1; D is ambiguous. V lost 8 bases to trimming and J lost 2 bases, with 7 bases between them. CDR3 length: 12 residues. The V gene's germline CDR1 is SGHTA and CDR2 FQGNSA. The CDR3 nucleotides read TGTGCCAGCGAGATGGCCTACAATGAGCAGTTCTTC. Its protein is CASEMAYNEQFF. Full variable domain (missing parts from reference TRBV7-2 and TRBJ2-1): GAGVSQSPSNKVTEKGKDVELRCDPISGHTALYWYRQSLGQGLEFLIYFQGNSAPDKSGLPSDRFSAERTGGSVSTLTIQRTQQEDSAVYLCASEMAYNEQFFGPGTRLTVL.

The chain carries TRBV7-8 and TRBJ2-5, with D perhaps being TRBD1 or TRBD2 (5 bases each). CDR3 length: 15 amino acids. The germline V gene encodes CDR1 SGHVS and CDR2 FQNEAQ. With 3 bases removed from V and 2 bases from J, the gap between germline ends came to 13 bases. The CDR3 DNA reads TGTGCCAGCAGCTTGGGGGTCGCCCGACAAGAGACCCAGTACTTC. It encodes CASSLGVARQETQYF.

This clonotype has just a few counts. V usage is TRBV4-1 and J usage is TRBJ2-7, with TRBD2 matching over 8 bases. Per the germline V gene, CDR1 is MGHRA and CDR2 is YSYEKL. The CDR3 is 17 amino acids. V lost 1 base, J lost 4 bases, and 12 bases stayed unmatched. The CDR3 region has the DNA TGCGCCAGCAGCCAAGTTGACAGCGGGAGAGGGGCATACGAGCAGTACTTC. This codes for CASSQVDSGRGAYEQYF.

The sample holds a few counts of this clonotype. The CDR3 nucleotides are TGTGCCAGCAGATCCGAACAGGGGGGGTATAATTCACCCCTCCACTTT. It is translated as CASRSEQGGYNSPLHF. The chain links TRBV12-3 or TRBV12-4 to TRBJ1-6; 8 nucleotides align to TRBD1. CDR3 length: 16 amino acids. V shed 6 bases, J shed 4 bases, and the junction held 8 bases outside the gene matches.

The rearrangement joins TRBV5-6 to TRBJ2-7, with D possibly matching TRBD2 (6 bases). V was cut by 7 bases and J by 2 bases, with 10 bases left in between. The CDR3 covers 12 residues. Germline lookup yields CDR1 SGHDT and CDR2 YYEEEE. The CDR3 sequence is CASGDSPYEQYF. Here the CDR3 DNA reads TGTGCCAGCGGGGACTCTCCCTACGAGCAGTACTTC. Filled out from reference TRBV5-6 and TRBJ2-7, the complete variable domain reads DAGVTQSPTHLIKTRGQQVTLRCSPKSGHDTVSWYQQALGQGPQFIFQYYEEEERQRGNFPDRFSGHQFPNYSSELNVNALLLGDSALYLCASGDSPYEQYFGPGTRLTVT.

The CDR3: CSVLLGFSYEQYF. DNA of the CDR3: TGCAGCGTCCTACTGGGATTCTCCTACGAGCAGTACTTC. The genes are TRBV29-1 and TRBJ2-7; D is uncertain. This CDR3 has 13 amino acids. Per germline, CDR1 SQVTM and CDR2 ANQGSEA. The ends were cut back, 6 bases at V and 0 bases at J, with 12 bases in the middle.

V is TRBV5-6 and J is TRBJ1-1; D gene ambiguous. CDR3 length: 13 amino acids. Trimming removed 0 bases from V and 10 bases from J, with 13 bases in between. Germline CDR1 is SGHDT and CDR2 is YYEEEE. CDR3 in amino acids: CASSLAGSLAAFF. The CDR3 DNA sequence: TGTGCCAGCAGCTTGGCTGGCAGCTTGGCAGCTTTCTTT.

This chain uses TRBV12-3 or TRBV12-4 with TRBJ1-2; D possibly corresponds to TRBD1 (5 bases). The CDR3 length is 13 residues. V was shortened by 4 bases and J by 8 bases, with 14 bases between the two germline ends. The CDR3 spells CASSSHGAEGYTF. CDR3 nucleotides: TGTGCCAGCAGTTCCCATGGGGCCGAGGGCTACACCTTC.

The chain employs TRBV6-5 and TRBJ2-3, with 8 bases lining up with TRBD1. The CDR3 extends over 16 amino acids. Looked up from germline, CDR1 is MNHEY and CDR2 is SVGAGI. V lost 4 bases, J lost 4 bases, and 10 bases stayed unmatched. The CDR3 DNA reads as TGTGCCAGCAGTTCTCCGGGACAGGCAAAAGCAGATACGCAGTATTTT. The encoded protein is CASSSPGQAKADTQYF.

The chain combines TRBV7-8 with TRBJ2-4; no clear D. The CDR3 spans 14 residues. The V gene lost 1 base and the J gene lost 0 bases, with 4 bases spanning the gap. Germline CDR1 is SGHVS and CDR2 is FQNEAQ. The CDR3 nucleotides read TGTGCCAGCAGCTTAGGTAGAGCCAAAAACATTCAGTACTTC. This codes for CASSLGRAKNIQYF.

CDR3 in amino acids: CASSEDRGLDIQYF. As DNA, the CDR3 is TGTGCCAGCAGTGAGGACAGGGGGCTGGACATTCAGTACTTC. The V and J genes are TRBV6-1 and TRBJ2-4; 11 nucleotides match TRBD1. This CDR3 is 14 amino acids long. Germline assignment: CDR1 MNHNS and CDR2 SASEGT. V lost 3 bases, J lost 8 bases, and 3 bases stayed unmatched.

This clonotype was seen a handful of times. The CDR3 loop is CASSPRDRDVNGYTF. CDR3 DNA sequence: TGTGCCAGCAGCCCTCGGGACAGGGATGTAAATGGCTACACCTTC. The rearrangement links TRBV27 to TRBJ1-2, with 9 bases fitting TRBD1. Germline assignment: CDR1 MNHEY and CDR2 SMNVEV (reference sequence). Trimming took 6 bases from V and 6 from J; bases not matched to a gene: 11. The CDR3 runs to 15 residues.